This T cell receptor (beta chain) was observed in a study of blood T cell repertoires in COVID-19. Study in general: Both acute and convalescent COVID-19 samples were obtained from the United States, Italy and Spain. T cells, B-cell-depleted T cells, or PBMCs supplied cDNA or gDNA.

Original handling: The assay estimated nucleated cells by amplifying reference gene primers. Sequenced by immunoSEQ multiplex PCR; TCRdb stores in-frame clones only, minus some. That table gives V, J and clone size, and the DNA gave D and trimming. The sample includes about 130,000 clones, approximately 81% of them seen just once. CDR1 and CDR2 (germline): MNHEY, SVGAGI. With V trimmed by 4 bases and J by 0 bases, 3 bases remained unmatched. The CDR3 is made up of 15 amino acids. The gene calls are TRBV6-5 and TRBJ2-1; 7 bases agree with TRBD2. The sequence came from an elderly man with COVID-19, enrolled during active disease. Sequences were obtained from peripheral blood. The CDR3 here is CASSFGGTSYNEQFF. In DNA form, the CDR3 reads TGTGCCAGCAGTTTCGGGGGGACCTCCTACAATGAGCAGTTCTTC.